These 6 T cell receptor beta chains were sequenced from one sample in a study of long-term antiretroviral therapy in people with HIV. The assay used was immunoSEQ (version v3.0), run at survey level. Some clones are missing from TCRdb's copy, which holds only in-frame ones; the method was immunoSEQ multiplex PCR. The top ten clones hold around 2% of a sample with some 31,000 clones, around 97% of them seen once. The sample here was unsorted PBMCs, taken 7.6 years after starting antiretroviral therapy. The source of these receptors is a man aged 25-45 years with HIV.

CDR3 amino acids: CASRRLKDYEQYF. Here the CDR3 DNA reads TGTGCCAGCAGACGGCTTAAAGACTACGAGCAGTACTTC. The chain employs TRBV13 and TRBJ2-7; D gene ambiguous. The CDR3 covers 13 residues. Germline-derived CDR1 and CDR2 are PRHDT and FYEKMQ (reference sequence). The V end lost 6 bases, the J end lost 3 bases, and 12 bases lay between the germline ends.

The J gene is TRBJ1-5, the V gene TRBV19; no clear D gene. With 5 bases removed from V and 3 bases from J, the gap between germline ends came to 8 bases. The germline V gene encodes CDR1 LNHDA and CDR2 SQIVND (reference sequence). The CDR3 loop spans 13 amino acids. DNA of the CDR3: TGTGCCAGTAGTGCCTATCCCAATCAGCCCCAGCATTTT. The encoded protein is CASSAYPNQPQHF.

The V gene is TRBV9, the J gene TRBJ1-1; a weak D match, TRBD1 (6 bases). V was cut by 4 bases and J by 11 bases, with 24 bases left in between. The CDR3 is 15 residues long. Germline V gene lookup returns CDR1 SGDLS and CDR2 YYNGEE. CDR3 sequence: CASSPVGQLPARAFF. CDR3 DNA: TGTGCCAGCAGCCCCGTGGGACAACTGCCGGCTCGGGCTTTCTTT. The entire variable domain, with the rest obtained from reference TRBV9 and TRBJ1-1, is as follows: DSGVTQTPKHLITATGQRVTLRCSPRSGDLSVYWYQQSLDQGLQFLIQYYNGEERAKGNILERFSAQQFPDLHSELNLSSLELGDSALYFCASSPVGQLPARAFFGQGTRLTVV.

This chain uses TRBV30 with TRBJ1-1, with a weak D call TRBD1 (5 bases). This CDR3 has 12 residues. Germline V CDR1 and CDR2: GTSNPN, SVGIG (reference sequence). The V and J ends lost 3 bases and 4 bases respectively, with 9 bases between them. The chain's CDR3 is CAWRFGGTEAFF. In DNA, the CDR3 is TGTGCCTGGAGGTTCGGGGGCACTGAAGCTTTCTTT.

J is TRBJ1-2 and V is TRBV2, with TRBD1 as a possible D gene (6 bases). CDR3 length: 15 residues. V shed 7 bases and J shed 12 bases, with 27 bases lying between them. Germline loops: CDR1 SNHLY, CDR2 FYNNEI. CDR3: CASISDSSTGGRDTF. The CDR3 DNA sequence: TGTGCCAGCATCTCGGACAGCTCGACAGGCGGGCGGGACACCTTC. Full variable domain (rest looked up from reference TRBV2 and TRBJ1-2): EPEVTQTPSHQVTQMGQEVILRCVPISNHLYFYWYRQILGQKVEFLVSFYNNEISEKSEIFDDQFSVERPDGSNFTLKIRSTKLEDSAMYFCASISDSSTGGRDTFGSGTRLTVV.

The chain carries TRBV30 and TRBJ2-1, with TRBD2 as a possible D gene (6 bases). The CDR3 extends over 13 amino acids. The germline V and J ends were trimmed by 0 bases and 7 bases, with 10 bases remaining between them. Germline-derived CDR1 and CDR2 are GTSNPN and SVGIG (reference sequence). For the CDR3, the DNA is TGTGCCTGGAGTGTCGGCGGGACGAATGAGCAGTTCTTC. Translating it yields CAWSVGGTNEQFF. Full variable domain (rest looked up from reference TRBV30 and TRBJ2-1): SQTIHQWPATLVQPVGSPLSLECTVEGTSNPNLYWYRQAAGRGLQLLFYSVGIGQISSEVPQNLSASRPQDRQFILSSKKLLLSDSGFYLCAWSVGGTNEQFFGPGTRLTVL.